The 10 T cell receptor beta chains reported below all come from one sample, sequenced in a study of blood T cells in healthy people across ages. Together with a sample-barcoded 5' primer, a J-beta primer mix was included in a second PCR lasting roughly 7 to 11 cycles. One entry per CDR3 protein results from TCRdb running MiXCR on the 5' RACE reads. The sample has 750,000 to 950,000 distinct CDR3 sequences, roughly 28% seen once; the top ten hold about a tenth. The sample was also linked to a second study, of T cells of mothers and their children.

The sequenced material came from blood. The receptors derive from a woman aged 40 to 55 in good health.

On this clonotype itself: Given a much more abundant clone one base away, this may be a read error. The chain joins TRBV7-9 to TRBJ1-2, with D unresolved. The CDR3 covers 14 residues. Germline loops: CDR1 SEHNR, CDR2 FQNEAQ (reference sequence). Deletions cut 4 bases from V and 3 bases from J, with 12 bases between. CDR3 nucleotide sequence: TGTGCCAGCAGCTCCCCAGTAACCCACTATGGCTACACCTTC. Amino acid sequence: CASSSPVTHYGYTF.

The chain couples TRBV5-1 to TRBJ1-1; 7 bases agree with TRBD1. V lost 4 bases, J lost 8 bases, and 8 bases stayed unmatched. The CDR3 covers 13 residues. The germline V gene has CDR1 SGHRS and CDR2 YFSETQ. Here the CDR3 reads CASSRPGGGEAFF. In DNA form, the CDR3 reads TGCGCCAGCAGCCGTCCAGGGGGAGGGGAAGCTTTCTTT.

Ten or more counts support this clonotype. The rearrangement joins TRBV28 to TRBJ2-4, with D tentatively TRBD1 (6 bases). With 5 bases removed from V and 1 base from J, the gap between germline ends came to 15 bases. Germline-derived CDR1 and CDR2 are MDHEN and SYDVKM. The CDR3 is 16 residues long. The CDR3 here is CASSLQGSMAKNIQYF. CDR3 bases: TGTGCCAGCAGTCTACAGGGTTCTATGGCCAAAAACATTCAGTACTTC.

The chain is built from TRBV2 and TRBJ1-5; D possibly corresponds to TRBD1 (6 bases). Germline values: CDR1 SNHLY, CDR2 FYNNEI. CDR3 size: 15 residues. V was pared by 5 bases and J by 7 bases, with 18 bases between. This CDR3 reads CASSSPVGAGQPQHF. The CDR3 region has the DNA TGTGCCAGCAGTTCCCCAGTGGGGGCGGGGCAGCCCCAGCATTTT.

Concerning this clonotype: At one end the junction does not follow the germline gene, possibly because of a read error. The chain links TRBV29-1 to TRBJ2-7; D may be TRBD1 (6 bases). Germline CDR1 SQVTM, CDR2 ANQGSEA. This CDR3 spans 11 amino acids. The CDR3 region has the DNA TGCGGCGTCTCCCATGGACAGACGTCGTACTTC. Translating gives CGVSHGQTSYF.

V and J are TRBV5-1 and TRBJ2-3; 8 bases are a match to TRBD2. V dropped 4 bases and J dropped 5; count of bases not matched to a gene: 6. The CDR3 sequence is 14 residues long. Germline V CDR1 and CDR2: SGHRS, YFSETQ. The CDR3 spells CASSTGLAGDTQYF. As DNA, the CDR3 is TGCGCCAGCAGCACCGGACTAGCCGGAGATACGCAGTATTTT. Variable domain in full (rest from reference TRBV5-1 and TRBJ2-3): KAGVTQTPRYLIKTRGQQVTLSCSPISGHRSVSWYQQTPGQGLQFLFEYFSETQRNKGNFPGRFSGRQFSNSRSEMNVSTLELGDSALYLCASSTGLAGDTQYFGPGTRLTVL.

This clonotype was observed a few times. This chain connects TRBV9 to TRBJ1-2; D perhaps matches TRBD1 (6 bases). Trimming removed 7 bases at V and 8 bases at J, with 24 bases between. CDR1 is SGDLS and CDR2 is YYNGEE in the germline V gene. The CDR3 consists of 15 residues. Here the CDR3 DNA reads TGTGCCAGCTCAATAGGCCTTGACAGGAGCATAGGCTACACCTTC. Its translation: CASSIGLDRSIGYTF.

The rearrangement joins TRBV7-8 to TRBJ2-7; no clear D gene. V lost 3 bases to trimming and J lost 3 bases, with 9 bases between them. The germline gives CDR1 SGHVS, CDR2 FQNEAQ. The CDR3 totals 13 residues. This chain's CDR3 is CASSFVLDYEQYF. As DNA, the CDR3 is TGTGCCAGCAGCTTTGTTTTGGACTACGAGCAGTACTTC.

The V call is TRBV20-1, the J call TRBJ2-2; unclear D gene. The V end lost 2 bases, the J end lost 0 bases, and 7 bases lay between the germline ends. Germline CDR1 DFQATT, CDR2 SNEGSKA (reference sequence). CDR3 size: 14 residues. DNA for the CDR3: TGCAGTGCTAGACTCCTTGCGAACACCGGGGAGCTGTTTTTT. It codes for CSARLLANTGELFF.

This chain uses TRBV7-2 with TRBJ1-2, with a tentative D call TRBD1 (5 bases). CDR3 length: 13 residues. Germline-derived CDR1 and CDR2 are SGHTA and FQGNSA. Between the trimmed V and J ends, which lost 5 bases and 6 bases, there was a span of 13 bases. CDR3 bases: TGTGCCAGCAGCCCACCCACAGGCCATGGCTACACCTTC. Protein: CASSPPTGHGYTF.